The clone carrying this T cell receptor beta chain was found once. Antigen unknown. The ends were cut back, 5 bases at V and 7 bases at J, with 20 bases in the middle. Germline CDR1 and CDR2: MNHNS and SASEGT. This CDR3 has 15 amino acids. The sample comes from a study of siplizumab effects on memory and regulatory T cells. The assay covered some 98,000 TCR templates per sample. The data were produced by immunoSEQ multiplex PCR, yet TCRdb's version contains in-frame clones alone and is incomplete. The repertoire holds 100,000 or so clones, with more than 85% as singletons. Study-wide points: Most alloreactive clones went unmapped to unstimulated subsets; only a minor fraction mapped. The study did not confirm that proliferating Tregs from siplizumab cultures were suppressive. Naive T cells were seemingly more diverse than memory cells, and major contributions to the alloresponse seemed to be made by them.

This chain joins TRBV6-1 and TRBJ1-2; maybe TRBD1 (6 bases). The source is a human donor in good health. Some clones in this sample may be carry-over from other donors' samples. The specimen was CD4+ T cells sorted from blood. The CDR3: CASSFGGGQPRGYTF. The CDR3 region has the DNA TGTGCCAGCAGTTTCGGGGGGGGCCAACCTCGTGGCTACACCTTC.